This T cell receptor (beta chain) was sequenced for a study of T cell responses to AZD1222 COVID-19 vaccine (dated by TCRdb to the early 2020s). Background for the entire study: AZD1222 recipients given second doses at about 4 weeks or at about 12 weeks were pooled, since spike-specific TCR depth and breadth were not found to differ between the two schedules. Enrollment into the trials was organized by age into subgroups of 18-55, 56-69 and 70-plus years, and those subgroups contained 148, 28 and 57 TCR-sequenced participants, respectively. TCR sequencing was performed for 230 to 250 trial participants, of whom about 200 were given two doses of AZD1222 and roughly 25 were given two doses of MenACWY control vaccine.

This specimen's time point label, per the study, means: baseline before first vaccination. Vaccinee samples came from UK trials COV001 and COV002, including a single-blind randomized controlled phase 2/3 trial of AZD1222 (ChAdOx1 nCoV-19) in healthy adults. For TCRbeta chain sequencing, PBMC samples were collected from trial participants at day 0 and at day 28 after the second dose. Reading the germline V gene gives CDR1 SQVTM and CDR2 ANQGSEA. From its cysteine to its phenylalanine, the CDR3 spans 12 amino acids. Only the CDR3 DNA stays, 36 bases, in frame from base 1. For this chain, trimming is 8 bases at the V end and 2 bases at the J end, and the number of junction bases without a gene match is 6. General study outcomes and caveats: The whole spike protein was spanned by vaccine-associated CD4 TCRs, and dominant responses were seen in regions 160-218 and 743-854. Reportedly, almost half of the unique spike-specific TCRs recognized epitopes lying outside the regions that are mutated in the B.1.351 and B.1.1.7 variants. After two AZD1222 doses, spike-specific TCR breadth and depth were significantly higher than at day 0 and than in MenACWY recipients. In the small 56-69-year group, the increase in depth fell short of significance, most likely because of low power. Because no day 14 peak-response samples were available, the repertoires could be characterized only after the peak T cell response. Most participants were white British and females outnumbered males, and the authors suggested that clonal diversity may have been underestimated. Only a handful of AZD1222 recipients were SARS-CoV-2 seropositive at baseline, limiting conclusions about previously exposed vaccinees.

The CDR3 regions of human TCRbeta chains were subjected to immunosequencing. Per the source publication's procedure: TCRs in the repertoires were compared against a reference library of SARS-CoV-2-specific TCRs that had been generated with the MIRA antigen-specificity platform. Breadth was defined as the fraction of unique TCRs that were SARS-CoV-2-associated. Depth was defined as the fraction of total T cells that were SARS-CoV-2-associated. Using the MIRA data, each spike-specific TCR was mapped to the spike region that the TCR reacts to and placed in a CD4 or CD8 class. Log10-transformed breadth and depth values were compared by one-way ANOVA with Sidak's multiple comparisons tests. TCRdb holds this immuneACCESS table with in-frame rearrangements only. Some clones are missing; in checked studies, unresolved V genes explain under half, and the rest has no known cause. Clonal size and the V and J genes are those of that table, whereas D and trimming came from the DNA. Across this sample there are 100,000 or so clones, with 70% to 90% seen only once. About 9.1% of the sample lies in the top ten.

Turning to this clone: Its antigen remains unidentified. The record has no base qualities; no much larger clone is one base away.

The V and J genes are TRBV29-1 and TRBJ2-7; 7 middle bases align to TRBD1. The receptor was derived from an adult in good health. Source: peripheral blood, taken on day 0 of AZD1222 vaccination. The CDR3 protein: CSYWDSTYEQYF. The nucleotides read TGCAGCTACTGGGACAGTACCTACGAGCAGTACTTC.